Listed below are T cell receptor beta chains from one sample, sequenced in a study of T cell responses to AZD1222 COVID-19 vaccine. Repertoires were generated with immunoSEQ multiplex PCR, while TCRdb's copy carries only in-frame clones and drops some. The sample lists 150,000 to 200,000 clones; 85% to 95% were seen once. Source: peripheral blood, taken on day 0 of AZD1222 vaccination. Receptors were obtained from an adult in good health. Both conserved end residues are part of each CDR3. Each record gives: clone size, J gene, V gene, D gene, CDR3 DNA, CDR3 protein. D genes are given only for firm matches. Clone size appears in some rows only: once, few, many, or a class for an expanded clone.

.	TRBJ1-2	TRBV18	TRBD1	TGTGCCAGCTCACCGGGCCGGGACAGCTATGGCTACACCTTC	CASSPGRDSYGYTF
.	TRBJ1-2	TRBV29-1	.	TGCAGCGTTGAACTCCGGGGCCGAGACTATGGCTACACCTTC	CSVELRGRDYGYTF
once	TRBJ1-2	TRBV7-9	TRBD1	TGTGCCAGCAGTTCTAAACGGACAGGGACAAACTATGGCTACACCTTC	CASSSKRTGTNYGYTF
.	TRBJ2-7	TRBV27	TRBD2	TGTGCCAGCAGTTACCTCGGGACTAGCACCCCTCGCGAGCAGTACTTC	CASSYLGTSTPREQYF
.	TRBJ2-1	TRBV6-4	.	TGTGCCAGCAGTGACGGAACTAGGGACTACAATGAGCAGTTCTTC	CASSDGTRDYNEQFF
.	TRBJ2-7	TRBV27	TRBD1	TGTGCCAGCCATACAGGGGGTCAAACCTACGAGCAGTACTTC	CASHTGGQTYEQYF
.	TRBJ2-2	TRBV5-1	.	TGCGCCAGCAGCCTGGCGACAATGAACACCGGGGAGCTGTTTTTT	CASSLATMNTGELFF
once	TRBJ2-7	TRBV29-1	.	TGCAGCGTAGAGGACGGCGCCCGAAGCTCCTACGAGCAGTACTTC	CSVEDGARSSYEQYF
few	TRBJ1-6	TRBV3-1/TRBV3-2	TRBD1	TGTGCCAGCAGCCAAACAGGGGGTAATTCACCCCTCCACTTT	CASSQTGGNSPLHF
.	TRBJ1-1	TRBV7-9	.	TGTGCCAGCAGCGGACAGTTTTCCACTGAAGCTTTCTTT	CASSGQFSTEAFF
.	TRBJ2-1	TRBV4-2	.	TGTGCCAGCAGCCAAGACCCCCGAGGGAGCTCCTACAATGAGCAGTTCTTC	CASSQDPRGSSYNEQFF
.	TRBJ2-3	TRBV28	.	TGTGCCAGCAGTTTTCGGGCAGCAGGATTTAGCACAGATACGCAGTATTTT	CASSFRAAGFSTDTQYF
.	TRBJ2-3	TRBV5-4	.	TGTGCCAGCAGCTTTCCAGGGATAGATACGCAGTATTTT	CASSFPGIDTQYF